This T cell receptor (beta chain) was recorded in a study of cytomegalovirus exposure and HLA in healthy donors (dated by TCRdb to about 2017). About the study as a whole: In an earlier analysis of 587 of the donors, 276 Gb of sequence data and 100 million or so unique TCR beta sequences from about 179 million T cells were reported. An early release covering 500 to 750 HLA-typed donors comprised approximately 300 gigabases of sequencing data and some 79 million unique TCR sequences. Of the roughly 400 genotyped donors, 81% were placed in the genetic ancestry cluster associated with self-reported Caucasian donors. The study aimed to test whether cataloging public T cell receptors could reveal signatures of past pathogen exposure. The study used immunosequencing to profile the T cell repertoires of 600 to 850 subjects and linked those repertoires to cytomegalovirus serostatus. A separate validation cohort of 100 to 150 different subjects was used in addition to the 666-subject first cohort. High-throughput TCR immunosequencing, statistical association of individual TCRs with disease status, and machine learning were combined to predict cytomegalovirus infection status. A later analysis re-analyzed previously published TCR beta repertoires from hundreds of donors and added high-resolution HLA genotyping to study TCR occurrence patterns. Rather than using new phenotypic data, the later analysis identified candidate immune exposures from TCR beta sequences and from how often those sequences occurred across donors. An earlier analysis of 587 of the donors used high-throughput TCR beta sequencing to judge whether each TCR beta V gene segment behaved as functional or pseudogenic. Donor age, sex, ethnicity and CMV serostatus were compiled alongside the repertoire data. A later genetic analysis took genome-wide SNP genotypes for about three fifths of the 666 donors and used that subset as a discovery cohort. All discovery cohort repertoires had been generated using a single sequencing platform. HLA typing covered class I and class II loci at four-digit resolution. Typing coverage varied by locus: roughly 629-640 donors for A, B, C, DRB1 and DQB1; roughly 510 for DQA1; more than 600 for DPA1; some 470 for DPB1. Four to six DR-DQ haplotypes were handled as single units for association and clustering because linkage in the cohort was strong. On average, roughly 250,000 unique TCR beta nucleotide sequences were sequenced per donor among some 430 genotyped donors of the cohort, with 15% to 20% of those sequences being non-productive. General study outcomes and caveats: A further reported finding was that TCR beta sequences accurately predicted the HLA-A and HLA-B alleles for most subjects in the first cohort. In a later analysis, the rate of TCR association differed among HLA loci, with DRB1 alleles having the most associated TCRs and HLA-C alleles having the fewest. Linkage disequilibrium might explain the correlated functional status among segregating V segments, but an unknown experimental factor could not be ruled out. Most TCR sequences were observed very rarely across donors, whereas some public TCRs were present in many individuals. A later genetic analysis associated a missense DCLRE1C variant with V-gene and J-gene trimming of TCR beta chains, and an independent cohort replicated the association. Because HLA typing was missing for some donors at each locus, association tests included only the typed subset. Only TCR beta chains were sequenced in this cohort, and the absence of alpha or paired-chain data limited detectable features. A few of the identified cytomegalovirus-associated TCR beta chains were confirmed in vitro to be specific for cytomegalovirus antigens. Specific HLA alleles were associated with 15,000 to 20,000 TCR beta sequences at a false discovery rate of 0.05 in a later analysis. In a later analysis, HLA-associated TCR beta chains showed more clonal expansion and lower generation probabilities than non-associated chains that were equally common. The authors suggested that the approach could potentially be generalized to other disease states and immunological phenotypes. In an earlier analysis of 587 of the donors, most TCR beta V segments were observed in productive rearrangements about 90% or about 30% of the time, broadly matching IMGT annotations. A cluster of highly shared sequence variants was judged likely to represent a technical artifact of the sequencing pipeline. In a later analysis, several top co-occurrence clusters were reported to appear linked to parvovirus B19, influenza, CMV and Epstein-Barr virus. CMV serostatus was the only immune exposure information available for the cohort. Cytomegalovirus status was reported to be diagnosed by the classifier with high specificity and sensitivity in both the original and validation cohorts. According to a later genetic analysis, donors in an Asian-associated ancestry cluster had fewer N-insertions in productive TCRs than the approximately 650-donor mean. Roughly uniform sequencing depth across donors was assumed in presence/absence analyses, although this assumption may not hold. The study gave a list of over 150 TCR beta chains associated with cytomegalovirus. Assigning TCR associations to individual alleles was difficult when HLA alleles, especially DR and DQ, strongly co-occurred. The earlier analysis of almost 600 of the donors excluded some 15 rarely observed V segments, including chromosome 9 orphons, because counts were too low. According to a later analysis, most CMV-associated TCR beta chains appeared to be HLA-restricted, and the HLA associations seemed to be driven largely by CMV exposure.

Library prep was done by the immunoSEQ multiplex PCR assay. For the multiplex PCR, a mixture combining 60 forward primers for TCR Vbeta segments and 13 reverse primers for TCR Jbeta segments was used. A multiplex PCR assay on genomic DNA amplified the CDR3 region of rearranged TCR beta genes. Amplified TCR beta libraries were sequenced as 87-base-pair reads on the Illumina HiSeq System. The study's own analysis went as follows. A later analysis tallied 80 million to 95 million unique TCR beta chains across the 550 to 850 repertoires, and around 10 million of those chains were shared by two or more donors. To remove PCR and sequencing errors, raw reads were error-corrected and collapsed into unique sequences using a nearest-neighbor algorithm that merged closely related sequences. V, D and J gene segments were assigned by aligning CDR3 sequences to IMGT reference sequences. For a sequence to be retained, a match of at least six nucleotides was required to both a V gene segment and a J gene segment. Rearrangements were classified as productive when the CDR3 lacked stop codons and remained in frame with V and J, and all other rearrangements were classified as non-productive. CDR3 was defined according to IMGT convention as the region running from the second conserved V-encoded cysteine to the conserved J-encoded phenylalanine. In an earlier analysis of 587 of the donors, sequences lacking an unambiguous match to a single V gene segment were excluded. An earlier analysis of fewer than 750 of the donors called V segments functional above 56.7% productive rearrangements and segregating when the between-donor standard deviation exceeded 5%. A statistical classification framework was built for diagnosing cytomegalovirus status from the catalog of TCR beta chain sequences. In a later analysis, TCR nucleotide sequences were compared against IMGT/GENE-DB human TR gene sequences so that V and J genes could be assigned. In a later analysis, CDR3 sequences and most-parsimonious VDJ recombination scenarios were assigned using the TCRdist pipeline. A later analysis defined each TCR beta chain by its CDR3 amino acid sequence plus V-gene family, and excluded reads lacking a unique V-gene family. A later analysis removed 550 to 650 highly shared, low-generation-probability nucleotide sequences to deal with suspected cross-contamination and a sequencing artifact. A later analysis calculated a clonal expansion index for each public chain from normalized within-repertoire ranks of inferred template counts. Generation probabilities in a later analysis came from a VDJ recombination model fitted to out-of-frame rearrangements, and those results were checked against IGoR. A later analysis scored TCR-TCR, TCR-HLA and TCR-CMV co-occurrence with hypergeometric tests, applying a repertoire-size bias correction to TCR pairs. In a later analysis, false discovery rates were estimated by permuting HLA or CMV assignments 20 times. In a later analysis, co-occurring TCRs were grouped with DBSCAN, and TCRdist sequence similarity was added when clustering was performed within HLA-allele-positive subsets. Repertoires with fewer than 30,000 or more than 120,000 public chains were left out of co-occurrence clustering, as were roughly five repertoires with anomalous nucleotide sharing. Held by TCRdb, this immuneACCESS table contains in-frame sequences only and omits some clones. Under half of the omission traces to an unresolved V gene where checked; the cause of the rest is unknown. D and trimming come from the DNA, and the V and J calls and clone size come from that table. This sample gives nearly 110,000 clones in total; roughly 82% of them show up just once. Roughly 6% of the sample comes from the top ten.

A single count supports this clone. Its antigen remains unidentified. One base away there is no much larger clone; base qualities are not given. The cohort was made up of approximately 670 healthy bone marrow donors. All cohort members were sampled while nominally healthy, although unrecorded immune exposures were likely present. The donor tested CMV seropositive and was one of the 289 seropositive cohort members. Each donor provided a peripheral blood sample, and peripheral blood mononuclear cells were used for TCR beta sequencing. Genomic DNA was extracted from the blood cell samples with the Qiagen DNeasy Blood Extraction Kit. Sample: PBMCs. This TCR was recovered from a woman aged 45-65 years in good health and CMV-seropositive.

CDR3 sequence: CASSLGRGDYNSPLHF. The bases are TGTGCCAGCAGCTTGGGCAGGGGAGACTATAATTCACCCCTCCACTTT. Recombination joined TRBV11-2 with TRBJ1-6; TRBD1 is possibly the D segment (6 matching bases). Per the germline V gene, SGHAT is the CDR1 and FQNNGV is the CDR2. V loses 3 bases of germline sequence and J loses 3 bases, and the interval between the two ends is 12 bases. There are 16 amino acids in the CDR3, from cysteine to phenylalanine inclusive. Only the CDR3 region is kept as DNA, spanning 48 bases read in frame from base 1.